The rows below give T cell receptor beta chains drawn from one sample of a study of tumor and adjacent non-tumor tissue in lung cancer. TCRdb re-analysed the multiplex PCR reads in MiXCR, keeping a single row per CDR3 protein. The repertoire holds approximately 100,000 distinct CDR3 sequences, with 65% as singletons. Source material: distant non-tumor lung tissue. Receptors originate from a man in his thirties or forties with non-small cell lung cancer. The CDR3 runs from the conserved cysteine through the conserved F or W. Fields, in order: CDR3 length, clone size, D gene, J gene, V gene, CDR3 protein, CDR3 DNA. A D gene is named only where the DNA matches it firmly. Not every row has a clone size; where given, it reads once, few, many or a size class.

13	-	-	TRBJ2-7	TRBV6-5	CASRPGGVGRQYF	TGTGCCAGCAGGCCAGGGGGGGTCGGGAGGCAGTACTTC
11	few	-	TRBJ2-5	TRBV20-1	CSASGRETQYF	TGCAGTGCTAGTGGACGAGAGACCCAGTACTTC
16	-	-	TRBJ1-3	TRBV6-6	CNSSYSSPMSGNTIYF	TGTAACAGCAGTTACTCAAGCCCGATGTCTGGAAACACCATATATTTT
16	-	TRBD2	TRBJ2-3	TRBV6-1	CASSKKDGEGADTQYF	TGTGCCAGCAGTAAAAAGGACGGGGAGGGCGCAGATACACAGTATTTT
13	-	-	TRBJ2-7	TRBV11-2	CASSGTPSYEQYF	TGTGCCAGCAGCGGGACGCCATCCTACGAGCAGTACTTC
14	-	-	TRBJ2-5	TRBV4-3	CATSQVSGQETQYF	TGCGCCACCAGTCAAGTCTCGGGACAAGAGACTCAGTACTTC
12	few	-	TRBJ2-3	TRBV25-1	CASSEVQDTQYF	TGTGCCAGCAGTGAAGTACAAGATACGCAGTATTTT
11	many	-	TRBJ2-5	TRBV5-8	CASSLLGGKYF	TGTGCCAGCAGCTTACTAGGTGGGAAGTACTTC
13	-	TRBD1	TRBJ2-4	TRBV11-2	CASSSPSGTVRYF	TGTGCCAGCAGCTCCCCTTCCGGGACAGTCCGGTACTTC
18	once	-	TRBJ2-2	TRBV20-1	CSARDHWGDGGDTGELFF	TGCAGTGCTAGAGATCATTGGGGGGACGGTGGAGACACAGGGGAGCTGTTCTTT
13	many	TRBD1	TRBJ1-1	TRBV29-1	CSAGQGRNTEAFF	TGCAGCGCCGGACAGGGACGGAACACTGAAGCTTTCTTT
14	-	-	TRBJ1-2	TRBV6-5	CASSHDKGRYDYTF	TGTGCCAGCAGTCACGACAAGGGAAGGTATGACTACACCTTC
13	few	TRBD2	TRBJ2-1	TRBV30	CVWSIAGGSEQFF	TGTGTCTGGAGTATAGCGGGAGGGAGCGAGCAGTTCTTC
13	-	-	TRBJ2-3	TRBV4-1	CASNQLFGNTQYF	TGCGCCAGCAACCAGCTATTTGGGAATACGCAGTATTTT
13	once	TRBD1	TRBJ1-2	TRBV20-1	CSASTGGGHGYTF	TGCAGTGCTAGTACAGGGGGTGGCCATGGCTACACCTTC
14	-	TRBD1	TRBJ2-7	TRBV11-2	CASSLSQGAYEQYF	TGTGCCAGCAGCTTGTCCCAGGGGGCTTACGAGCAGTACTTC
14	once	TRBD2	TRBJ2-1	TRBV20-1	CSASGGLAGATQFF	TGCAGTGCTAGTGGGGGACTAGCGGGAGCAACTCAGTTCTTC
13	few	TRBD2	TRBJ2-7	TRBV29-1	CSIEGTSPLEQYF	TGCAGCATTGAAGGGACTAGTCCTCTCGAGCAGTACTTC
14	medium-sized	-	TRBJ2-3	TRBV4-1	CASSQVGWPDTQYF	TGCGCCAGCAGCCAAGTTGGTTGGCCAGATACGCAGTATTTT
15	-	TRBD2	TRBJ2-3	TRBV6-5	CASSKGLGTTNTQYF	TGTGCCAGCAGTAAGGGACTAGGCACCACAAATACGCAGTATTTT
16	-	TRBD2	TRBJ2-2	TRBV27	CASTPWASGNTGELFF	TGTGCCAGCACCCCGTGGGCTAGCGGAAACACCGGGGAGCTGTTTTTT
13	many	-	TRBJ2-7	TRBV20-1	CSAWSGPFYEQYF	TGCAGTGCTTGGAGCGGGCCCTTCTACGAGCAGTACTTC
14	-	-	TRBJ1-2	TRBV7-9	CASSPRTANYGYTF	TGTGCCAGCAGCCCGAGGACAGCTAACTATGGCTACACCTTC
15	many	TRBD2	TRBJ2-5	TRBV6-5	CASSVGTSGGETQYF	TGTGCCAGCAGTGTCGGGACTAGCGGGGGAGAGACCCAGTACTTC
13	-	-	TRBJ1-1	TRBV11-3	CASSIEAKTEAFF	TGTGCCAGCAGTATAGAGGCGAAGACTGAAGCTTTCTTT
13	-	-	TRBJ2-3	TRBV11-2	CASSNLNTATQYF	TGTGCCAGCAGCAATTTAAACACAGCTACGCAGTATTTT
15	few	-	TRBJ2-7	TRBV29-1	CSANGVTGKGHEQYF	TGCAGCGCTAACGGGGTAACAGGGAAGGGACACGAGCAGTACTTC
13	many	TRBD2	TRBJ2-1	TRBV6-5	CASSDTGGGEQFF	TGTGCCAGCAGTGACACCGGGGGGGGGGAGCAGTTCTTC
13	-	-	TRBJ2-1	TRBV11-2	CAGTFTRRDKQFF	TGTGCCGGCACGTTCACGAGGAGGGATAAGCAGTTCTTC
15	-	TRBD1	TRBJ2-3	TRBV4-3	CPSSQDAGGAQPQYF	TGCCCCAGCAGCCAAGATGCAGGGGGCGCCCAGCCCCAGTATTTT
12	-	-	TRBJ2-2	TRBV12-3/TRBV12-4	CASREGPGELFF	TGTGCCAGCAGGGAGGGACCCGGGGAGCTGTTTTTT
15	many	TRBD2	TRBJ2-1	TRBV4-1	CASSRTSGTYNEQFF	TGCGCCAGCAGCCGGACTAGCGGGACCTACAATGAGCAGTTCTTC
18	-	TRBD2	TRBJ2-3	TRBV6-6	CASNPWLAGGLGTDTQYF	TGTGCCAGCAACCCCTGGCTAGCGGGGGGGCTGGGCACAGATACGCAGTATTTT
16	-	-	TRBJ1-2	TRBV11-2	CASNPSQVTVNYDYTF	TGTGCCAGCAACCCCTCACAAGTGACAGTTAACTATGATTACACCTTC
14	once	-	TRBJ2-2	TRBV11-2	CANSSKSNTGELFF	TGTGCCAACAGCAGTAAAAGTAACACCGGGGAACTGTTTTTT
17	-	-	TRBJ2-1	TRBV10-3	CAIGEALTTGPLDELFF	TGTGCCATCGGTGAAGCTCTCACGACGGGACCTCTGGATGAGCTGTTCTTC
15	-	-	TRBJ2-3	TRBV6-5	CVSSLTSTSSYTQYF	TGTGTCAGCAGTTTAACTTCAACTAGTTCATATACACAGTATTTT
12	-	-	TRBJ2-5	TRBV14	CASPAGRETQYF	TGTGCCAGCCCCGCAGGACGAGAGACTCAGTACTTC
16	-	TRBD2	TRBJ2-1	TRBV11-2	CASNHLLAGNDYEQFF	TGTGCGAGCAACCATCTCCTAGCGGGAAATGACTATGAGCAGTTCTTC
15	-	-	TRBJ2-1	TRBV11-2	CAGSPLTGHYNEQFF	TGTGCCGGCAGCCCCCTGACAGGCCACTACAATGAGCAGTTCTTC
14	-	-	TRBJ1-2	TRBV12-3/TRBV12-4	CASILSVAGYGYTF	TGTGCCAGCATTTTAAGCGTGGCTGGTTATGGCTACACCTTC
14	once	-	TRBJ1-1	TRBV6-6	CSSSYSAGVFEAFF	TGTTCCAGCAGTTACTCGGCAGGGGTCTTTGAGGCTTTCTTT
12	-	-	TRBJ2-5	TRBV20-1	CSARQAGETRYF	TGCAGTGCCAGACAAGCGGGCGAGACCCGGTACTTC
13	many	-	TRBJ1-2	TRBV6-2/TRBV6-3	CASSPPSRRGYTF	TGTGCCAGCAGTCCCCCCTCCCGGCGTGGCTACACCTTC
16	-	TRBD2	TRBJ2-3	TRBV12-3/TRBV12-4	CASSWGSSGATDTQYF	TGTGCCAGCAGTTGGGGATCTAGCGGGGCGACAGATACGCAGTATTTT
14	-	-	TRBJ1-1	TRBV5-1	CASSRDGMNTEALF	TGCGCCAGCAGCAGGGACGGCATGAACACTGAAGCTCTCTTT
14	-	-	TRBJ2-7	TRBV12-3/TRBV12-4	CASSMGLPPYDQYF	TGTGCCAGCAGTATGGGGCTGCCCCCCTATGACCAGTACTTC
11	few	-	TRBJ1-5	TRBV20-1	CSAQGHQPQHF	TGCAGTGCTCAGGGTCATCAGCCCCAGCATTTT
15	medium-sized	TRBD1	TRBJ2-2	TRBV11-3	CASSPGQGNTGELFF	TGTGCCAGCAGCCCGGGACAGGGAAACACCGGGGAGCTGTTTTTT
13	-	TRBD1	TRBJ2-7	TRBV6-2/TRBV6-3	CASNRQGSYERYF	TGTGCAAGCAACAGACAGGGATCCTACGAGCGGTACTTC
13	-	-	TRBJ1-5	TRBV20-1	CTAGQSRNQPQHF	TGCACTGCTGGACAGAGCCGCAATCAGCCCCAGCATTTT
14	-	-	TRBJ2-7	TRBV11-2	CASRAGHSSYEWYF	TGTGCCAGCAGGGCGGGACACAGTTCCTACGAGTGGTACTTC
16	many	TRBD1	TRBJ2-1	TRBV6-1	CASSELGQGSYNEQFF	TGTGCCAGCAGTGAACTTGGACAGGGGTCCTACAATGAGCAGTTCTTC
15	-	-	TRBJ1-5	TRBV4-1	CASSQDGLSNQRQHF	TGCGCCAGCAGCCAAGACGGGCTTAGCAATCAGCGCCAGCATTTT
15	many	-	TRBJ1-2	TRBV6-5	CASSYSGSGPYGYTF	TGTGCCAGCAGTTACTCGGGATCAGGGCCCTATGGCTACACCTTC
14	-	-	TRBJ1-5	TRBV11-2	CAASNSRADQPQHF	TGTGCCGCCAGCAACAGCAGGGCCGATCAGCCCCAGCATTTT